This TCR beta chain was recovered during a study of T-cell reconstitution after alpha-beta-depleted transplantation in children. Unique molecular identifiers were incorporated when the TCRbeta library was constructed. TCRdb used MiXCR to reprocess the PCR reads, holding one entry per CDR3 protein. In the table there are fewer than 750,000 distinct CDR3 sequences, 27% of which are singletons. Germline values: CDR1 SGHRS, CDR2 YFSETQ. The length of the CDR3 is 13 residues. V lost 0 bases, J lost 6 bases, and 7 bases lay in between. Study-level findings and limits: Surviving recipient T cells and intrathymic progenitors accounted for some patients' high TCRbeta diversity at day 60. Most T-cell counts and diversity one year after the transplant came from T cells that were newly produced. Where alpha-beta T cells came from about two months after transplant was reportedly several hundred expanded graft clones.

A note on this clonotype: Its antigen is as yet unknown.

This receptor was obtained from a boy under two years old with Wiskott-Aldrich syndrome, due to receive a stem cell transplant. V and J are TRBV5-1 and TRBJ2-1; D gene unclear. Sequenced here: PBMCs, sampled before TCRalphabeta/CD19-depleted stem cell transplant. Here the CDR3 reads CASSLVPGNEQFF. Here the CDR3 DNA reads TGCGCCAGCAGCTTGGTCCCAGGCAATGAGCAGTTCTTC.